Listed here is a single TCR beta chain. Ligated cDNA underwent four rounds of PCR with nested alpha and beta constant region primers and SP2. Reverse transcription of blood and skin TCR RNA was primed at alpha and beta constant regions. TCRdb itself ran the 5' RACE reads through MiXCR, one entry per CDR3 protein. The sample consists of some 60,000 distinct CDR3 sequences, roughly 8.1% of them appearing once. This entry belongs to a study of naive and memory T cell subsets. TCR cDNA received a 3' ligated oligonucleotide that carried a UMI. Reverse transcription used DNase-treated unsorted total RNA, aiming for 1 to 1000 ng. The CDR3 length is 20 residues.

V usage is TRBV21-1 and J usage is TRBJ1-5. TRBV21-1 constitutes a pseudogene. The receptor was derived from a female donor in good health. This CDR3 is CASSKDGKNLGPARNQPQHF. The CDR3 DNA is TGTGCCAGCAGCAAAGATGGGAAGAACTTAGGTCCGGCTAGGAATCAGCCCCAGCATTTT.